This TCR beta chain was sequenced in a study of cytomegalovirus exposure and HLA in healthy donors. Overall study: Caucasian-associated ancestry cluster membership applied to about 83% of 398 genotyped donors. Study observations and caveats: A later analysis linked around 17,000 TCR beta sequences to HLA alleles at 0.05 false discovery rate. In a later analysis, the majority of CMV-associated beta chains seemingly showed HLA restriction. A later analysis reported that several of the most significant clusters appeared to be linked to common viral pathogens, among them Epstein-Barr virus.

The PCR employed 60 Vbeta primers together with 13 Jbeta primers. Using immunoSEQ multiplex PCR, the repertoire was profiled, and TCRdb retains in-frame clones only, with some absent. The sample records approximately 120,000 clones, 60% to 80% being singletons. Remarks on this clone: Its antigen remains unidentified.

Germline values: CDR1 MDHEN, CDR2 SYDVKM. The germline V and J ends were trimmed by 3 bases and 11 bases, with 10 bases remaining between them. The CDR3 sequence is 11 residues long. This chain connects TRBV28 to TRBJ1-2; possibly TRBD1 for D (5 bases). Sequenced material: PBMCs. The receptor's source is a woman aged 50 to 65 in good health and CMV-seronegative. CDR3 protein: CASSFKRGYTF. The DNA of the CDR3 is TGTGCCAGCAGTTTCAAAAGGGGTTACACCTTC.